The present entry profiles one T cell receptor (beta chain) with its context. Its antigen is undetermined. The data originate from a study of OX40 agonist ivuxolimab in advanced cancers. Study results and caveats: Both CD4+ and CD8+ T cell populations in blood had undergone clonal expansion by week 6 at 0.1 to 3.0 mg/kg.

V was pared by 0 bases and J by 9 bases, with 16 bases between. The CDR3 runs to 15 residues. Germline CDR1 is SGHKS and CDR2 is YYEKEE (reference sequence). Assay: immunoSEQ multiplex PCR; the TCRdb copy retains only in-frame clones and omits some. The sample has approximately 68,000 clones, about nine tenths seen once. The chain employs TRBV5-5 and TRBJ2-1; D ambiguous. The clonotype comes from an adult with an advanced solid tumor such as melanoma, head and neck, liver or kidney cancer. Sequences were derived from CD4+ or CD8+ T cells sorted from blood, sampled in a trial of the OX40 agonist ivuxolimab. CDR3 sequence reads: CASSLAGDPIGEQFF. CDR3 nucleotide sequence: TGTGCCAGCAGCTTGGCTGGAGACCCAATAGGTGAGCAGTTCTTC.